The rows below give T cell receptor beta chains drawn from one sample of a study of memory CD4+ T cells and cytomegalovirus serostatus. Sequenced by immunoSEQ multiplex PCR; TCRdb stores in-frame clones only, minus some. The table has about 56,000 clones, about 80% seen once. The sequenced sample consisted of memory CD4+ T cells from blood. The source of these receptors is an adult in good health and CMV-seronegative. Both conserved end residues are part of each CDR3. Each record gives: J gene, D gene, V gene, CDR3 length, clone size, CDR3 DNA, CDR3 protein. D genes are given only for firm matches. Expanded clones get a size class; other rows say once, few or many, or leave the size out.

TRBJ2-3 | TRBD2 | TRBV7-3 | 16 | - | TGTGCCAGCAGCAAGTCGCAGCGGGGGAGCACAGATACGCAGTATTTT | CASSKSQRGSTDTQYF
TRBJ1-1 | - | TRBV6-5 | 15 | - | TGTGCCAGCAGTCGCACAGAACGGGGTAACACTGAAGCTTTCTTT | CASSRTERGNTEAFF
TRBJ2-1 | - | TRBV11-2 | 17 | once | TGTGCCAGCAGCTTAGCGGGGGGCAAAAGCTCCTACAATGAGCAGTTCTTC | CASSLAGGKSSYNEQFF
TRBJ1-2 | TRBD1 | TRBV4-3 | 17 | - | TGCGCCAGCAGCCAAGAGTATACAGGGGGCGCTCCCTATGGCTACACCTTC | CASSQEYTGGAPYGYTF
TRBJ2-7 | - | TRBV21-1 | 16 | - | TGTGCCAGCAGCAAAAGGGAGCCAGGGGAGGCCTACGAGCAGTACTTC | CASSKREPGEAYEQYF
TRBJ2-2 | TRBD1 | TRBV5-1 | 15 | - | TGCGCCAGCAGCTTGAGGGGGCTGGGCACCGGGGAGCTGTTTTTT | CASSLRGLGTGELFF
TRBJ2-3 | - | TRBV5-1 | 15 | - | TGCGCCAGCAGCTTGGACCGGGTTTCGACAGATACGCAGTATTTT | CASSLDRVSTDTQYF
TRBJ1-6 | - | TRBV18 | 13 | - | TGTGCCAGCTCATGGGGCCCCAATTCACCCCTCCACTTT | CASSWGPNSPLHF
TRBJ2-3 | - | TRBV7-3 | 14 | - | TGTGCCAGCAGCTTGTCCCGTGTAGCAGATACGCAGTATTTT | CASSLSRVADTQYF
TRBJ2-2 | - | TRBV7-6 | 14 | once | TGTGCCAGCAGATACGCCAGGGTTACCGGGGAGCTGTTTTTT | CASRYARVTGELFF
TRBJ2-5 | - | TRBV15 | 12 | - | TGTGCCACCAGCAGAGCGAAAGAGACCCAGTACTTC | CATSRAKETQYF
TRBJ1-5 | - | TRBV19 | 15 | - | TGTGCCAGTAGTACATTTGATTATAGCAATCAGCCCCAGCATTTT | CASSTFDYSNQPQHF
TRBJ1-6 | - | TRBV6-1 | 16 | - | TGTGCCAGCAGTGAGGGGACCGGGACTCGCAGTTCACCCCTCCACTTT | CASSEGTGTRSSPLHF
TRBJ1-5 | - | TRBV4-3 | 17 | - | TGCGCCAGCAGCCAAGGGATGAGGGGGGGGGACCATCAGCCCCAGCATTTT | CASSQGMRGGDHQPQHF
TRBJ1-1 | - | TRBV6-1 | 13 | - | TGTGCCAGCACCCTTTACAGGAACACTGAAGCTTTCTTT | CASTLYRNTEAFF
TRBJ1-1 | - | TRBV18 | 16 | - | TGTGCCAGCTCACCAAACGGAATAAGCATGAACACTGAAGCTTTCTTT | CASSPNGISMNTEAFF
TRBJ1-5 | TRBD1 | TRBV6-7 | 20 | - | TGTGCCAGCAGTTATTCCGGGACAGGGGGCCTCACGTATAGCAATCAGCCCCAGCATTTT | CASSYSGTGGLTYSNQPQHF
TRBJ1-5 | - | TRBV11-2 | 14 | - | TGTGCCAGCAGCCCCCAGGGTCTCAATCAGCCCCAGCATTTT | CASSPQGLNQPQHF
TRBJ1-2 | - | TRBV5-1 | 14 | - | TGCGCCAGCAGCTTGGAGGGGTCTCGTGGAGGCTACACCTTC | CASSLEGSRGGYTF
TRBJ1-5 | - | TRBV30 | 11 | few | TGTGCCTGGAGTGTAAAAGGGCCCCAGCATTTT | CAWSVKGPQHF
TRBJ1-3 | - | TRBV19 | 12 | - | TGTGCCATCGGGACGGCCGGGGACACCATATATTTT | CAIGTAGDTIYF
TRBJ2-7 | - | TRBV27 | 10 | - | TGTGCCAGCGGGGACTACGAGCAGTACTTC | CASGDYEQYF
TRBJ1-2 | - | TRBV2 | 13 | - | TGTGCCAGCAGTGAAAAGCAGAACTATGGCTACACCTTC | CASSEKQNYGYTF
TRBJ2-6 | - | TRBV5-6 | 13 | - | TGTGCCAGCAGCTTTGGTGGGGCCAACGTCCTGACTTTC | CASSFGGANVLTF
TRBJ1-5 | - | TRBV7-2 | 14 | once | TGTGCCAGCAGCGTGGGGGGGGGCAATCAGCCCCAGCATTTT | CASSVGGGNQPQHF
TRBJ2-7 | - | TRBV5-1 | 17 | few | TGCGCCAGCAGCTCAACCTCCTTTCCTACAGAAGTCTACGAGCAGTACTTC | CASSSTSFPTEVYEQYF
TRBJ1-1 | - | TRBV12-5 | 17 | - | TGTGCTAGTGGTTTGGTAATCGGGGGCGTCGGGAACACTGAAGCTTTCTTT | CASGLVIGGVGNTEAFF
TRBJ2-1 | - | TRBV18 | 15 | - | TGTGCCAGCTCGTGGACGCTCTCCTCGAACAATGAGCAGTTCTTC | CASSWTLSSNNEQFF
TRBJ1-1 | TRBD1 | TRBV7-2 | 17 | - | TGTGCCAGCAGCTTTCTACCGACAGGGGGGTTAAACACTGAAGCTTTCTTT | CASSFLPTGGLNTEAFF
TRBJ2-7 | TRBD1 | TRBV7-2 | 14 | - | TGTGCCAGCAGCCCGGACAGGGGGTCCTACGAGCAGTACTTC | CASSPDRGSYEQYF
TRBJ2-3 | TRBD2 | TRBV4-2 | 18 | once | TGTGCCAGCAGTCAGCCGGGACTAGCGGGGGGAAGCACAGATACGCAGTATTTT | CASSQPGLAGGSTDTQYF
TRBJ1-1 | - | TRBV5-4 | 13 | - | TGTGCCAGCAGTCAGGGAAACAGCGCTGAAGCTTTCTTT | CASSQGNSAEAFF
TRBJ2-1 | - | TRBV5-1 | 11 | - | TGCGCCAGCAGCGGGGGTTATGAGCAGTTCTTC | CASSGGYEQFF
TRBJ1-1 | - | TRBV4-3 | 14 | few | TGCGCCAGCAGCCAAGATCGGGGCTTGACTGAAGCTTTCTTT | CASSQDRGLTEAFF
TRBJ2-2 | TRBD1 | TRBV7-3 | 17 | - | TGTGCCAGCAGCTTAACCGTTAACAGGGGGAGCACCGGGGAGCTGTTTTTT | CASSLTVNRGSTGELFF
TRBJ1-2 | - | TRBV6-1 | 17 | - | TGTGCCAGCAGTGAAGGAGGAAATCATTTTACTCTCTATGGCTACACCTTC | CASSEGGNHFTLYGYTF
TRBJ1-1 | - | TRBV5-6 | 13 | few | TGTGCCAGCAGCTTTCCGGGATACACTGAAGCTTTCTTT | CASSFPGYTEAFF
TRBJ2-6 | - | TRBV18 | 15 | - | TGTGCCAGCTCACCACCGCACGCTGGGGCCAACGTCCTGACTTTC | CASSPPHAGANVLTF
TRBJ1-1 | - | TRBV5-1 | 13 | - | TGCGCCAGCAGCTCCGCGGGGGAATCTGAAGCTTTCTTT | CASSSAGESEAFF
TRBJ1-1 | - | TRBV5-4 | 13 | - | TGTGCCAGCAGCCTCACCTGGACGACTGAAGCTTTCTTT | CASSLTWTTEAFF
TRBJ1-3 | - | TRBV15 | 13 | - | TGTGCCACCAGCAGAGATAAGTGGGGCACCATATATTTT | CATSRDKWGTIYF
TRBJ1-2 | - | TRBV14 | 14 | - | TGTGCCAGCAGCCAAGATGGGGGATGGGCTGGCTACACCTTC | CASSQDGGWAGYTF
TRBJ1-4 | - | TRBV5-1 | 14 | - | TGCGCCAGCAGCCTAAGAACCGGGGGTGAAAAACTGTTTTTT | CASSLRTGGEKLFF
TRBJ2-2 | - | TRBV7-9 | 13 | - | TGTGCCAGCAGCTTATATCACACCGGGGAGCTGTTTTTT | CASSLYHTGELFF
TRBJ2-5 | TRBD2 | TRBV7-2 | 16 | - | TGTGCCAGCAGCGTTACTAGCGGGGTTTTAGGCGAGACCCAGTACTTC | CASSVTSGVLGETQYF
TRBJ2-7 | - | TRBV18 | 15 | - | TGTGCCAGCTCACCAAGAGGGCAGGGTTCCTACGAGCAGTACTTC | CASSPRGQGSYEQYF
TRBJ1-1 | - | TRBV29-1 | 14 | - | TGCAGCGTTCTCCTCCAATTGGGAGGAACTGAAGCTTTCTTT | CSVLLQLGGTEAFF
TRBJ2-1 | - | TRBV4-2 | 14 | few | TGTGCCAGCAGCCAAGGGGCTGGTAGGGATGAGCAGTTCTTC | CASSQGAGRDEQFF